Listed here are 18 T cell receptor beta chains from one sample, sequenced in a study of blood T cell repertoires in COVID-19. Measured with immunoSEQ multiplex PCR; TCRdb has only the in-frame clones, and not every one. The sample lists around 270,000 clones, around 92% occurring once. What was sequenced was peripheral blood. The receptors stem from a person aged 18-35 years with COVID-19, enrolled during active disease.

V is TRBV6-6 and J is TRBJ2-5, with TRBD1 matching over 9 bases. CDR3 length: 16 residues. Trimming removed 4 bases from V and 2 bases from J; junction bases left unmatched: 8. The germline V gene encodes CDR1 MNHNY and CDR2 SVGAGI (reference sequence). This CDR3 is CASSSQTGGKQETQYF. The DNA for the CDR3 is TGTGCCAGCAGTTCTCAGACAGGGGGTAAACAAGAGACCCAGTACTTC.

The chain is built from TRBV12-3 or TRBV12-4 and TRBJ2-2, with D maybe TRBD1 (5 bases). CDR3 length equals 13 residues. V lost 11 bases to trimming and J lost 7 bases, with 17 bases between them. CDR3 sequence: CASLGQGGGELFF. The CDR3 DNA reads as TGTGCCTCCCTGGGGCAGGGCGGCGGGGAGCTGTTTTTT.

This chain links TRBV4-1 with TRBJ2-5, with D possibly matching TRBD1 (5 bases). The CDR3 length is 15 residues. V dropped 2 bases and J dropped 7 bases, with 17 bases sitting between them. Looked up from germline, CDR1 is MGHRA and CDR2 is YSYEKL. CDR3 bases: TGCGCCAGCAGCCAAATTCTAGGGGCACCAGGGACCCAGTACTTC. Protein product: CASSQILGAPGTQYF.

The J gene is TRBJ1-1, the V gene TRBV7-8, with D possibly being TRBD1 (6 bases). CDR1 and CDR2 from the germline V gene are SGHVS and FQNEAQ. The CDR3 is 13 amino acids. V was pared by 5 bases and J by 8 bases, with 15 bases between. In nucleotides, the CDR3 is TGTGCCAGCAGCATCCCAGGGGCTATCGAAGCTTTCTTT. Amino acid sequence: CASSIPGAIEAFF.

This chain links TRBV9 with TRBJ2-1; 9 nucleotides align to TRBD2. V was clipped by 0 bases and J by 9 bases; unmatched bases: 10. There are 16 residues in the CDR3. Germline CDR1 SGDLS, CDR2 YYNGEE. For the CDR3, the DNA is TGTGCCAGCAGCGTAGGGATAACCGGGACTAGCACTGAGCAGTTCTTC. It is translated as CASSVGITGTSTEQFF.

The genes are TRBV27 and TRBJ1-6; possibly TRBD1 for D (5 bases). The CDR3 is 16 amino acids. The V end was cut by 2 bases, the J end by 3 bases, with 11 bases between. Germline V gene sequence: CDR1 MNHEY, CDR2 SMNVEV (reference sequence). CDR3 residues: CASSLRRGRYNSPLHF. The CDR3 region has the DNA TGTGCCAGCAGTTTAAGGAGGGGCCGCTATAATTCACCCCTCCACTTT.

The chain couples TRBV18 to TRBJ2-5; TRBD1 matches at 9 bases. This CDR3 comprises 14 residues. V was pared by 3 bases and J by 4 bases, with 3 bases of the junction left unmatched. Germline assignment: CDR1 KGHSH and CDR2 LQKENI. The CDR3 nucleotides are TGTGCCAGCTCACCGGACAGGGGTCGAGAGACCCAGTACTTC. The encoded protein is CASSPDRGRETQYF.

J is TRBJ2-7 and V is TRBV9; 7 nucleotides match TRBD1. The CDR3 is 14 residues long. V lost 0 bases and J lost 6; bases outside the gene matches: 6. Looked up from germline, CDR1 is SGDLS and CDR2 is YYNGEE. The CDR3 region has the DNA TGTGCCAGCAGCGTAGGGGGGACAGCCCCCGAGCAGTACTTC. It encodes CASSVGGTAPEQYF.

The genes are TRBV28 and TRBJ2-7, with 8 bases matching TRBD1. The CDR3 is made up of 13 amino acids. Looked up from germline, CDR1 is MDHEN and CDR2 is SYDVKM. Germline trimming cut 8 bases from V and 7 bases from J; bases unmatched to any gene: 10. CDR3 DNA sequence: TGTGCCAGCCGACAGGGGCAGGATCGGGAGCAGTACTTC. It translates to CASRQGQDREQYF.

The CDR3 DNA sequence: TGCGCCAGCAGCCCCGGACAGCTTAGGAACACTGAAGCTTTCTTT. Residues: CASSPGQLRNTEAFF. The genes are TRBV5-1 and TRBJ1-1; a possible D gene is TRBD1 (6 bases). The V end lost 4 bases, the J end lost 1 base, and 14 bases lay between the germline ends. Per germline, CDR1 SGHRS and CDR2 YFSETQ. This CDR3 has 15 amino acids. The full variable domain, in which reference TRBV5-1 and TRBJ1-1 provide the parts outside the CDR3, is KAGVTQTPRYLIKTRGQQVTLSCSPISGHRSVSWYQQTPGQGLQFLFEYFSETQRNKGNFPGRFSGRQFSNSRSEMNVSTLELGDSALYLCASSPGQLRNTEAFFGQGTRLTVV.

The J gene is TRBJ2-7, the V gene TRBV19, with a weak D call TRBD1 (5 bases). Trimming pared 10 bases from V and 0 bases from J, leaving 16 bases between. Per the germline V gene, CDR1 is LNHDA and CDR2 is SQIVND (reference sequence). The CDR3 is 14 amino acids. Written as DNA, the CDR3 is TGTGCCACCAAGGACACCTCTACCTCCTACGAGCAGTACTTC. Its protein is CATKDTSTSYEQYF.

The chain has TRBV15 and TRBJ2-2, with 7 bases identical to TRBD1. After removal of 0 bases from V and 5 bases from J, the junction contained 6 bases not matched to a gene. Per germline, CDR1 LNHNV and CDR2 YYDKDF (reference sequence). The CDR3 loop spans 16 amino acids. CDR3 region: CATSRDRRGPTGELFF. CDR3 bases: TGTGCCACCAGCAGAGATAGAAGGGGGCCAACCGGGGAGCTGTTTTTT.

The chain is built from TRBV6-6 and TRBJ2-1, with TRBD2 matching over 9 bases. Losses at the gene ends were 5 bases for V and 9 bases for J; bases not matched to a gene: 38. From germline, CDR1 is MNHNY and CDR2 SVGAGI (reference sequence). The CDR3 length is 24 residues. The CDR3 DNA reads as TGTGCCAGCAGTCCTGGGCGGCCCGGACGGGCCGCCGGTAGCGGGAGTTTAGGTACGGGTGAGCAGTTCTTC. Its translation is CASSPGRPGRAAGSGSLGTGEQFF.

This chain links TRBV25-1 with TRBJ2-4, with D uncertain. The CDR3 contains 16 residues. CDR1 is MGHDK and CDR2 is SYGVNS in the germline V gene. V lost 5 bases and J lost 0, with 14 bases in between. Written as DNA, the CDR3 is TGTGCCAGCAGTAGTTCCTTTGAACTAGCCAAAAACATTCAGTACTTC. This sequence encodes CASSSSFELAKNIQYF.

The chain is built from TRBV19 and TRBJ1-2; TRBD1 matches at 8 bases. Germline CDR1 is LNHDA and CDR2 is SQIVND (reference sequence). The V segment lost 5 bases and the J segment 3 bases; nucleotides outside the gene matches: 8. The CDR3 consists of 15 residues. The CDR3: CASSDQGAGDYGYTF. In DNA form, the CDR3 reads TGTGCCAGTAGTGATCAGGGGGCTGGGGACTATGGCTACACCTTC.

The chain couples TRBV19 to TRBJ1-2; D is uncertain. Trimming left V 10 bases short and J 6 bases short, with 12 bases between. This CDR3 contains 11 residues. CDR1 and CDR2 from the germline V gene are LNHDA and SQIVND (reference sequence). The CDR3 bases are TGTGCCATCGACGAGGGAGATGGCTACACCTTC. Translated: CAIDEGDGYTF.

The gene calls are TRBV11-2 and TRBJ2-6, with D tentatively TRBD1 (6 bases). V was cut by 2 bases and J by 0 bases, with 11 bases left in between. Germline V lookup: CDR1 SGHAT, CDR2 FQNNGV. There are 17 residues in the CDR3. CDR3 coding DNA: TGTGCCAGCAGCTTACAGGGGTTAAACTCTGGGGCCAACGTCCTGACTTTC. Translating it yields CASSLQGLNSGANVLTF.

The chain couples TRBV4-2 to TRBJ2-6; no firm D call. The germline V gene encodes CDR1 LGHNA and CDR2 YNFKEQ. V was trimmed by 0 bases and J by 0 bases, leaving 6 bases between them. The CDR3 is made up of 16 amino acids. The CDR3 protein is CASSQEFGSGANVLTF. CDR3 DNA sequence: TGTGCCAGCAGCCAAGAATTCGGCTCTGGGGCCAACGTCCTGACTTTC.